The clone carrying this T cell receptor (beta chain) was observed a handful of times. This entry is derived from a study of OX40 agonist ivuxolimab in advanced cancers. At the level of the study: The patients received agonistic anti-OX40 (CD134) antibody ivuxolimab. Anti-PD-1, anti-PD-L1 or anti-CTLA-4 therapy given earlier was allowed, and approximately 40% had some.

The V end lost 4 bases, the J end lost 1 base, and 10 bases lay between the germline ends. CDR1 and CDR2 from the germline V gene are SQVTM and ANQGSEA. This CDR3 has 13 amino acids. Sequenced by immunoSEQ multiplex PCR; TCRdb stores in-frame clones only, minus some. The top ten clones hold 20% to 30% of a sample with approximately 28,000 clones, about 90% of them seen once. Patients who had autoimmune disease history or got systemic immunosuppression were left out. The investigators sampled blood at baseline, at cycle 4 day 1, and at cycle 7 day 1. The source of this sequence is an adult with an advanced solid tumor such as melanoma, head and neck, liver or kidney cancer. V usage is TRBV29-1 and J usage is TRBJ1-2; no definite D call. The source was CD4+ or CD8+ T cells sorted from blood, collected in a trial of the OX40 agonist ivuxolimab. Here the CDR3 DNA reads TGCAGCGTTGGTACCATAGATAACTATGGCTACACCTTC. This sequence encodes CSVGTIDNYGYTF. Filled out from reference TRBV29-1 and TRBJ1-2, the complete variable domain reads SAVISQKPSRDICQRGTSLTIQCQVDSQVTMMFWYRQQPGQSLTLIATANQGSEATYESGFVIDKFPISRPNLTFSTLTVSNMSPEDSSIYLCSVGTIDNYGYTFGSGTRLTVV.